This is a list of T cell receptor beta chains from one sample in a study of blood T cells in healthy people across ages. TCRdb re-called the 5' RACE reads with MiXCR, one entry per CDR3 protein. This sample carries about 1.4 million distinct CDR3 sequences, around 59% of them seen once, and the ten largest clones take under 8.5%. The material sequenced was blood. The receptors were sampled from a man between 18 and 35 years old in good health. Both conserved end residues are trimmed from each CDR3.

V,length,CDR3
TRBV29-1,11,SVEGPRIIGYT
TRBV7-6,16,ASATPDSPTGKPYEQY
TRBV29-1,9,SVETGNEQF
TRBV7-2,14,ASSVLVAASTDTQY
TRBV11-2,13,ASSPRSGDYNEQF
TRBV7-9,12,ASSPQTGENEQF
TRBV29-1,10,SVELLVGLVT
TRBV4-1,11,ASSPPVLAEQF
TRBV29-1,11,SAGQGAYNEQF
TRBV4-1,11,VSSQAFGYEQY
TRBV6-5,13,ASSYATLGATEAF
TRBV25-1,15,ASSVMHRGNSGNTIY
TRBV10-3,12,ATLSEARTYEQY
TRBV5-1,14,ASSLIIRGPAGEQY
TRBV15,14,ATSRDLPWGEGEQY
TRBV7-6,12,ASSLGPNTDTQY
TRBV20-1,13,SAPDRVRAKNIQY
TRBV6-5,14,ASSYSRSGTNEKLF
TRBV24-1,16,ATSPPSGGRNVTGELF
TRBV29-1,10,SVVGQGREQY
TRBV10-3,14,AISEQDNRWDYEQY
TRBV5-1,12,ASSFRQPTETQY
TRBV4-2,14,ASSPLAGTVTDTQY
TRBV20-1,11,SAKGVTKNIQY
TRBV7-2,13,ASSPKTGLNQPQH
TRBV5-1,11,ASSWYRPTEAF
TRBV5-6,12,ASGLFGSNSPLH
TRBV4-3,17,ASSQDWDRGQLSFYEQY
TRBV6-2/TRBV6-3,14,ASSQRTGSISYEQF
TRBV5-1,12,ASSLWTGDQPQH
TRBV7-2,15,ASSLPLAGGSTDTQY
TRBV12-3/TRBV12-4,12,ASSPPEISYEQY
TRBV20-1,9,SASHQETQY
TRBV3-1,14,ASSQDDSYFPYEQY
TRBV7-9,12,ASSLAGETNEQY
TRBV20-1,11,SGGYGRSSPLH
TRBV5-1,11,ASALPGLGEQF
TRBV2,10,ASSWISYEQY
TRBV5-4,13,ASSPRTDPSDTQY
TRBV7-8,13,ASSLAGGLPDEQF
TRBV20-1,15,SARDDDRGSYNSPLH
TRBV6-6,12,ASNNPGGRETQY
TRBV27,10,ASSSPGGGYT
TRBV15,13,ATSPRDCSSYEQY
TRBV5-5,13,ASSGPQGIGEKLF
TRBV10-3,14,AISSGTGYVGYGYT
TRBV12-3/TRBV12-4,11,ASSRAQIDTQY
TRBV20-1,15,SASSVPTESSYNEQF
TRBV14,12,ASSQLRGRNEQY
TRBV10-3,11,AISDGQAYEQF
TRBV10-3,14,AISGRLNGDTGELF
TRBV5-1,14,ASSPGLAVTTDTQY
TRBV4-2,10,ASSNGFYEQY
TRBV5-1,15,ASSDIDRVEAKNIQY
TRBV4-3,14,ASSQDRTGKGYGYT
TRBV20-1,11,SATPGSQREQY
TRBV2,12,ASTLGTDNLPLH